The text below deals with one T cell receptor (beta chain). The data originate from a study of monozygotic twins with inflammatory bowel disease. TCRdb reanalyzed the 5' RACE reads, giving one entry per CDR3 protein sequence and no DNA. Its table lists just over 300,000 distinct CDR3 sequences. This CDR3 is built from 14 residues. Per the germline V gene, CDR1 is GTSNPN and CDR2 is SVGIG (reference sequence). The V and J genes are TRBV30 and TRBJ2-3; TCRdb indicates TRBD1, and absent DNA this call remains unverified. The TCR was taken from a human donor with ulcerative colitis or Crohn's disease, or a healthy co-twin of an affected twin (not recorded which). Sequencing was done on a sample of blood. This CDR3 reads CAWSPGLASDTQYF.